This T cell receptor beta chain was found in a study of blood T cell repertoires in COVID-19. There are 12 residues in the CDR3. Germline V lookup: CDR1 SGDLS, CDR2 YYNGEE. V was clipped by 4 bases and J by 6 bases; unmatched bases: 4. Measured with immunoSEQ multiplex PCR; TCRdb has only the in-frame clones, and not every one. The sample lists tens of thousands of clones; approximately 78% were seen once. The receptor was isolated from a man aged 50-59 years with active or convalescent COVID-19. The chain has TRBV9 and TRBJ2-7; TRBD1 matches at 7 bases. Sequencing input: peripheral blood. The CDR3 nucleotides are TGTGCCAGCAGCCGCGACAGGGCCGAGCAGTACTTC. It yields the protein CASSRDRAEQYF. The full variable domain, with the rest looked up from reference TRBV9 and TRBJ2-7, is DSGVTQTPKHLITATGQRVTLRCSPRSGDLSVYWYQQSLDQGLQFLIQYYNGEERAKGNILERFSAQQFPDLHSELNLSSLELGDSALYFCASSRDRAEQYFGPGTRLTVT.